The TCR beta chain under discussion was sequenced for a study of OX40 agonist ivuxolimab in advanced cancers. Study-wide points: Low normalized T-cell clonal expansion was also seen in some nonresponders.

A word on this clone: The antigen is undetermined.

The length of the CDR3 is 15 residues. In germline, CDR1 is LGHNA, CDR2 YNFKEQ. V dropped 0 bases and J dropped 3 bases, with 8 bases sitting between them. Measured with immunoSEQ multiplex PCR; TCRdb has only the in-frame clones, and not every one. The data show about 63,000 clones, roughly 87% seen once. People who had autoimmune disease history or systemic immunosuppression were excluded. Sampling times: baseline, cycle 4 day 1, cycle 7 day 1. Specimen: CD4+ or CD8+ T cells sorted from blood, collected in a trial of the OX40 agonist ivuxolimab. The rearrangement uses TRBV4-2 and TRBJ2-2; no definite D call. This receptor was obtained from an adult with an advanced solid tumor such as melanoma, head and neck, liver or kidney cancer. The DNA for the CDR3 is TGTGCCAGCAGCCAAGAATTACGGTACACCGGGGAGCTGTTTTTT. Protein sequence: CASSQELRYTGELFF.